This T cell receptor (beta chain) stems from a study of T cells in Graves' hyperthyroidism and ophthalmopathy. Whole-study findings and limits: For ophthalmopathy, model prediction preceded onset by a median roughly 6.2 months. A model using 13 V-J features told ophthalmopathy apart from stable hyperthyroidism.

Researchers defined stable Graves' hyperthyroidism as no ophthalmopathy progression within 18 months. The study based diagnoses on clinical symptoms, serum thyroxine and TRAb, thyroid ultrasound and orbital computed tomography. Using RNA transcripts as the source, TCR beta CDR3 regions were amplified. RT-PCR in the first round (using the HTBI primer set) targeted the TCR CDR3. TCRdb reanalysed the multiplex PCR reads using MiXCR and keeps one entry per CDR3 protein. Of 500,000 to 600,000 distinct CDR3 sequences listed, 46% are singletons. Trimming removed 6 bases from V and 6 bases from J; junction bases left unmatched: 6. Germline lookup yields CDR1 DFQATT and CDR2 SNEGSKA (reference sequence). CDR3 length equals 12 residues. This clonotype has a count of ten or more. What it recognizes is unknown.

The receptor was derived from a woman between 18 and 30 years old with Graves' hyperthyroidism. The sequencing sample was made of peripheral blood or thyroid tissue (not recorded which). V is TRBV20-1 and J is TRBJ1-2; 8 nucleotides agree with TRBD1. The CDR3 spells CSATDRVDGYTF. The DNA of the CDR3 is TGCAGTGCCACGGACAGGGTTGATGGCTACACCTTC.